Below, 25 T cell receptor beta chains from the same sample are listed, as sequenced in a study of blood T cell repertoires in COVID-19. The repertoire was sequenced with immunoSEQ multiplex PCR; TCRdb's copy has only in-frame clones and lacks some. The repertoire has about 200,000 clones, 70% to 90% of them found once; the top ten carry 0.7% to 0.85%. Sequenced material: peripheral blood. These receptors originate from a woman aged 70-85 years with acute or convalescent COVID-19.

The chain links TRBV29-1 to TRBJ1-1, with D possibly matching TRBD1 (6 bases). From germline, CDR1 is SQVTM and CDR2 ANQGSEA. V was trimmed by 6 bases and J by 1 base, leaving 12 bases between them. CDR3 length equals 13 residues. The CDR3 is CSVHGQQNTEAFF. In nucleotides, the CDR3 is TGCAGCGTCCACGGACAGCAGAACACTGAAGCTTTCTTT.

J is TRBJ2-5 and V is TRBV5-4; TRBD2 matches 8 bases. The ends lost 4 bases at V and 5 bases at J; junction bases unmatched: 10. Germline CDR1 reads SGHNT; CDR2 reads YYREEE (reference sequence). The CDR3 consists of 15 residues. CDR3 nucleotides: TGTGCCAGCAGCCCATTCTCAGCGGGAGCGGAGACCCAGTACTTC. It codes for CASSPFSAGAETQYF.

The chain recombines TRBV3-1 (or the pseudogene TRBV3-2) with TRBJ1-1, with a weak D call TRBD1 (6 bases). The CDR3 spans 14 residues. Germline CDR1 and CDR2: LGHDT and YNNKEL (reference sequence). V was pared by 0 bases and J by 4 bases, with 9 bases between. CDR3 DNA sequence: TGTGCCAGCAGCCAAGAGAGCAGGGGCACTGAAGCTTTCTTT. Translation: CASSQESRGTEAFF.

This rearrangement joins TRBV19 to TRBJ1-5, with 8 bases identical to TRBD1. The V gene's germline CDR1 is LNHDA and CDR2 SQIVND (reference sequence). Unmatched junction bases numbered 7, after V lost 2 bases and J lost 7 bases. The CDR3 runs 15 residues. CDR3 region: CASSIRGQARQPQHF. The CDR3 DNA reads TGTGCCAGTAGTATAAGGGGACAGGCCAGGCAGCCCCAGCATTTT.

V gene TRBV24-1 combines with J gene TRBJ1-1; TRBD1 matches 10 bases. There are 16 residues in the CDR3. The V gene end was trimmed by 4 bases and the J gene end by 5 bases; junction bases not matched to a gene: 9. Germline V gene data show CDR1 as KGHDR and CDR2 as SFDVKD. The DNA for the CDR3 is TGTGCCACCAGTGACGATGGAGGGGGACAGGGGACTGAAGCTTTCTTT. It translates to CATSDDGGGQGTEAFF.

The gene calls are TRBV2 and TRBJ2-3; 7 bases agree with TRBD1. The CDR3 totals 13 residues. Per germline, CDR1 SNHLY and CDR2 FYNNEI. The ends lost 8 bases at V and 2 bases at J; junction bases unmatched: 4. CDR3 in DNA: TGTGCCAGCGGGACAGACCTCACAGATACGCAGTATTTT. Its protein product is CASGTDLTDTQYF.

The CDR3 sequence: CASSPSDRGRNEKLFF. CDR3 in DNA: TGTGCCAGCAGCCCTAGTGACAGGGGCCGTAATGAAAAACTGTTTTTT. The chain joins TRBV7-9 to TRBJ1-4, with TRBD1 matching over 8 bases. Germline-derived CDR1 and CDR2 are SEHNR and FQNEAQ (reference sequence). The length of the CDR3 is 16 residues. The V gene end was trimmed by 5 bases and the J gene end by 4 bases; junction bases not matched to a gene: 9.

V gene TRBV5-1 combines with J gene TRBJ2-7; D possibly corresponds to TRBD1 (5 bases). Trimming left V 4 bases short and J 3 bases short, with 11 bases between. The germline V gene has CDR1 SGHRS and CDR2 YFSETQ. The CDR3 loop spans 13 amino acids. The CDR3 region has the DNA TGCGCCAGCAGCCGAGGACATAACTACGAGCAGTACTTC. Residues: CASSRGHNYEQYF.

The genes are TRBV5-1 and TRBJ2-3; 10 bases are a match to TRBD1. The CDR3 consists of 16 residues. Trimming at V came to 0 bases and at J to 4 bases, leaving 5 bases not matched to a gene. The germline V gene has CDR1 SGHRS and CDR2 YFSETQ. The CDR3: CASSLGPGTGADTQYF. Written as DNA, the CDR3 is TGCGCCAGCAGCTTGGGTCCCGGGACAGGGGCAGATACGCAGTATTTT.

V is TRBV27 and J is TRBJ1-2, with a tentative D call TRBD1 (5 bases). The V gene lost 5 bases and the J gene lost 4 bases, with 17 bases spanning the gap. Germline V gene lookup returns CDR1 MNHEY and CDR2 SMNVEV (reference sequence). The CDR3 consists of 15 residues. CDR3 amino acids: CASSLTPQGIYGYTF. The CDR3 coding sequence is TGTGCCAGCAGTCTCACCCCTCAGGGTATCTATGGCTACACCTTC.

J is TRBJ2-7 and V is TRBV3-1 (or the pseudogene TRBV3-2), with 7 bases aligning to TRBD2. Germline values: CDR1 LGHDT, CDR2 YNNKEL (reference sequence). CDR3 length equals 14 residues. The V segment lost 3 bases and the J segment 4 bases; nucleotides outside the gene matches: 6. CDR3 bases: TGTGCCAGCAGCCAGTTAGCGGGCCCGTACGAGCAGTACTTC. Amino acid sequence: CASSQLAGPYEQYF.

The sample holds a few counts of this clone. The CDR3 coding sequence is TGTGCCAGCAACTTACGGGTCACAGGTTTGAACACTGAAGCTTTCTTT. Protein sequence: CASNLRVTGLNTEAFF. The J gene is TRBJ1-1, the V gene TRBV27, with D possibly being TRBD1 (5 bases). The CDR3 has 16 amino acids. V was shortened by 7 bases and J by 0 bases, with 18 bases between the two germline ends. From germline, CDR1 is MNHEY and CDR2 SMNVEV (reference sequence).

This chain joins TRBV12-5 and TRBJ1-2; D may be TRBD1 (5 bases). Trimming shortened V by 1 base and J by 3 bases, and 6 bases separated the two germline ends. This CDR3 is built from 13 residues. Germline V gene sequence: CDR1 LGHNT, CDR2 FRNRAP. DNA for the CDR3: TGTGCTAGTGGTTTGGGACAGTACTATGGCTACACCTTC. It yields the protein CASGLGQYYGYTF.

The chain couples TRBV12-3 or TRBV12-4 to TRBJ1-2; 7 bases match TRBD1. The CDR3 totals 13 residues. The V and J ends lost 6 bases and 2 bases, in that order; junction bases with no gene match: 3. CDR3 sequence: CASRAQGNYGYTF. The CDR3 DNA follows: TGTGCCAGCAGGGCACAGGGGAACTATGGCTACACCTTC.

The chain links TRBV6-2 or TRBV6-3 to TRBJ2-7; a possible D gene is TRBD1 (5 bases). The germline CDR1 and CDR2 sequences are MNHEY and SVGEGT. The ends were cut back, 5 bases at V and 7 bases at J, with 21 bases in the middle. The CDR3 consists of 15 residues. CDR3 nucleotide sequence: TGTGCCAGCAGTCCCGGCGACAGTTCAACTGTAGAGCAGTACTTC. Its translation: CASSPGDSSTVEQYF.

V is TRBV5-4 and J is TRBJ1-1, with no clear D. Germline CDR1 is SGHNT and CDR2 is YYREEE (reference sequence). CDR3 size: 12 residues. Trimming shortened V by 2 bases and J by 1 base, and 3 bases separated the two germline ends. The CDR3 loop is CASSFWNTEAFF. CDR3 sequence (DNA): TGTGCCAGCAGCTTCTGGAACACTGAAGCTTTCTTT. The full variable domain, rest sourced from reference TRBV5-4 and TRBJ1-1, is ETGVTQSPTHLIKTRGQQVTLRCSSQSGHNTVSWYQQALGQGPQFIFQYYREEENGRGNFPPRFSGLQFPNYSSELNVNALELDDSALYLCASSFWNTEAFFGQGTRLTVV.

Points on this clone: The junction and the germline gene differ at one end; a read error may be behind it. The chain links TRBV2 to TRBJ1-2; 7 nucleotides match TRBD1. Germline assignment: CDR1 SNHLY and CDR2 FYNNEI. This CDR3 contains 14 residues. Here the CDR3 reads CASSETGTSYDYTF. The CDR3 region has the DNA TGTGCCAGCAGTGAGACAGGGACCTCCTATGACTACACCTTC. Together with reference TRBV2 and TRBJ1-2, the CDR3 gives the full variable domain: EPEVTQTPSHQVTQMGQEVILRCVPISNHLYFYWYRQILGQKVEFLVSFYNNEISEKSEIFDDQFSVERPDGSNFTLKIRSTKLEDSAMYFCASSETGTSYDYTFGSGTRLTVV.

The chain is built from TRBV19 and TRBJ1-2; a weak D match, TRBD1 (6 bases). CDR1 and CDR2 from the germline V gene are LNHDA and SQIVND (reference sequence). The CDR3 is 13 amino acids. V was clipped by 1 base and J by 6 bases, with 9 bases between them. CDR3 nucleotide sequence: TGTGCCAGTAGTATAGGCCACAGGGATGGCTACACCTTC. Its translation: CASSIGHRDGYTF.

The genes are TRBV6-5 and TRBJ2-5, with 8 bases aligning to TRBD2. V shed 5 bases and J 2 bases; nucleotides not matched to a gene: 7. CDR1 and CDR2 (germline): MNHEY, SVGAGI. The CDR3 runs to 15 residues. The CDR3 DNA is TGTGCCAGCAGTATGGACGGGAGGGTTCAAGAGACCCAGTACTTC. Translated: CASSMDGRVQETQYF.

The V gene is TRBV5-4, the J gene TRBJ2-3; possibly TRBD2 for D (5 bases). Germline V gene data show CDR1 as SGHNT and CDR2 as YYREEE (reference sequence). The CDR3 loop spans 16 amino acids. Trimming shortened V by 1 base and J by 0 bases, and 12 bases separated the two germline ends. As DNA, the CDR3 is TGTGCCAGCAGCTTGCTCCGGGGTTCCAGCACAGATACGCAGTATTTT. It encodes CASSLLRGSSTDTQYF. The full variable domain, in which reference TRBV5-4 and TRBJ2-3 provide the parts outside the CDR3, is ETGVTQSPTHLIKTRGQQVTLRCSSQSGHNTVSWYQQALGQGPQFIFQYYREEENGRGNFPPRFSGLQFPNYSSELNVNALELDDSALYLCASSLLRGSSTDTQYFGPGTRLTVL.

This chain connects TRBV10-3 to TRBJ2-7, with TRBD1 matching over 8 bases. This CDR3 is 13 amino acids long. The germline CDR1 and CDR2 sequences are ENHRY and SYGVKD. The ends lost 6 bases at V and 1 base at J; junction bases unmatched: 2. This CDR3 is CAIRQGVSYEQYF. CDR3 in DNA: TGTGCCATCAGACAGGGGGTGTCCTACGAGCAGTACTTC.

The J gene is TRBJ2-7, the V gene TRBV18; 9 bases agree with TRBD2. Germline V gene sequence: CDR1 KGHSH, CDR2 LQKENI. This CDR3 contains 14 residues. Germline trimming cut 6 bases from V and 4 bases from J; bases unmatched to any gene: 7. CDR3 DNA: TGTGCCAGCTCTGCCTCGCGGGAGGGGTACGAGCAGTACTTC. It yields the protein CASSASREGYEQYF. Drawing the rest from reference TRBV18 and TRBJ2-7, the complete variable domain is NAGVMQNPRHLVRRRGQEARLRCSPMKGHSHVYWYRQLPEEGLKFMVYLQKENIIDESGMPKERFSAEFPKEGPSILRIQQVVRGDSAAYFCASSASREGYEQYFGPGTRLTVT.

The V gene is TRBV5-1, the J gene TRBJ1-4, with 8 bases identical to TRBD1. The CDR3 runs to 16 residues. CDR1 is SGHRS and CDR2 is YFSETQ in the germline V gene. Unmatched junction bases numbered 6, after V lost 0 bases and J lost 5 bases. The CDR3 sequence is CASSLEMGQVNEKLFF. The CDR3 DNA reads TGCGCCAGCAGCTTGGAAATGGGACAGGTGAATGAAAAACTGTTTTTT.

Remarks on this clone: A read error may account for a junction end that differs from germline. The gene calls are TRBV7-9 and TRBJ2-1, with TRBD2 matching over 7 bases. Germline-derived CDR1 and CDR2 are SEHNR and FQNEAQ (reference sequence). This CDR3 spans 15 amino acids. CDR3 sequence (DNA): TGTGCCAGCAGCTTTTACGGGAGGTCCTCCAATGAGCAGTTCTTC. This codes for CASSFYGRSSNEQFF.

The gene calls are TRBV7-6 and TRBJ2-3; a weak D match, TRBD2 (6 bases). The CDR3 totals 14 residues. The germline V and J ends were trimmed by 3 bases and 2 bases, with 9 bases remaining between them. Germline CDR1 and CDR2: SGHVS and FNYEAQ. In nucleotides, the CDR3 is TGTGCCAGCAGCTTCGGACTAAACACAGATACGCAGTATTTT. Its translation is CASSFGLNTDTQYF.